What follows are 17 T cell receptor beta chains derived from one specimen sequenced in a study of vaccination and CD4 T cells after COVID-19. Oncomine TCR Beta short-read sequencing was applied to DNA from cultured CD4+ T cells. TCRdb reprocessed the PCR reads via MiXCR and lists one record per CDR3 protein. The sample has under 25,000 distinct CDR3 sequences, roughly 45% seen once; the top ten hold around 12%. These receptors are not linked to any known antigen. Stated treatment: roughly 11-day PBMC culture with coronavirus spike peptide pools or control peptides (ViraFEST assay). Specimen: CD4+ T cells from blood, cultured in vitro. The source of these receptors is a human donor who had recovered from COVID-19.

In its sample, this clonotype was seen a few times. V is TRBV12-3 or TRBV12-4 and J is TRBJ1-6; maybe TRBD1 (5 bases). This CDR3 is 14 amino acids long. V was trimmed by 5 bases and J by 7 bases, leaving 12 bases between them. The CDR3 region has the DNA TGTGCCAGCAGTAGAGGGACCGACAATTCACCCCTCCACTTT. Translation: CASSRGTDNSPLHF.

This chain connects TRBV20-1 to TRBJ1-1, with no clear D. The germline gives CDR1 DFQATT, CDR2 SNEGSKA (reference sequence). The V gene lost 6 bases and the J gene lost 1 base, with 9 bases spanning the gap. The CDR3 is 12 amino acids. Here the CDR3 DNA reads TGCAGTGCGACCCGAAGGAACACTGAAGCTTTCTTT. It codes for CSATRRNTEAFF.

V gene TRBV9 combines with J gene TRBJ1-1; TRBD1 is a possible D gene (5 bases). This CDR3 is 13 amino acids long. The V end was cut by 2 bases, the J end by 4 bases, with 9 bases between. CDR1 is SGDLS and CDR2 is YYNGEE in the germline V gene. CDR3 DNA: TGTGCCAGCAGCGTGGGACGACGCACTGAAGCTTTCTTT. Protein product: CASSVGRRTEAFF.

The genes are TRBV4-2 and TRBJ1-2; maybe TRBD1 (6 bases). The CDR3 runs 15 residues. The V end was cut by 4 bases, the J end by 1 base, with 13 bases between. Germline V gene sequence: CDR1 LGHNA, CDR2 YNFKEQ. CDR3 residues: CASSLGTLDNYGYTF. The CDR3 DNA reads TGTGCCAGCAGCCTCGGGACACTCGATAACTATGGCTACACCTTC.

This clonotype was seen only a few times. J is TRBJ1-6 and V is TRBV7-9; 8 nucleotides line up with TRBD1. The V segment lost 5 bases and the J segment 6 bases; nucleotides outside the gene matches: 9. Germline values: CDR1 SEHNR, CDR2 FQNEAQ (reference sequence). The CDR3 sequence is 16 residues long. The chain's CDR3 is CASSPDRTGSNSPLHF. For the CDR3, the DNA is TGTGCCAGCAGCCCCGACAGGACAGGGAGTAATTCACCCCTCCACTTT.

This clonotype was picked up a small number of times. The chain recombines TRBV11-3 with TRBJ2-3, with 7 bases matching TRBD1. Germline-derived CDR1 and CDR2 are SGHNT and YENEEA. This CDR3 is built from 17 residues. V trimming: 5 bases; J trimming: 4 bases; junction bases outside the gene matches: 15. Here the CDR3 DNA reads TGTGCCAGCAGCGCCCTATCCAGGGGGTACACCGCAGATACGCAGTATTTT. This translates into CASSALSRGYTADTQYF.

The chain employs TRBV19 and TRBJ2-2; D possibly corresponds to TRBD2 (6 bases). V was pared by 7 bases and J by 6 bases, with 15 bases between. CDR1 and CDR2 from the germline V gene are LNHDA and SQIVND (reference sequence). This CDR3 has 14 amino acids. The CDR3 DNA follows: TGTGCCAGTACGGAGGGCTTACGCGCCGGGGAGCTGTTTTTT. It is translated as CASTEGLRAGELFF.

The chain joins TRBV30 to TRBJ2-5; TRBD2 agrees at 9 bases. This CDR3 spans 16 amino acids. Trimming at V came to 2 bases and at J to 5 bases, leaving 12 bases not matched to a gene. Looked up from germline, CDR1 is GTSNPN and CDR2 is SVGIG (reference sequence). CDR3: CAWSQGAGGRWETQYF. In DNA, the CDR3 is TGTGCCTGGAGTCAAGGGGCGGGAGGGCGGTGGGAGACCCAGTACTTC.

This clonotype was seen more than once but under ten times. This chain uses TRBV19 with TRBJ1-1; 7 bases are a match to TRBD1. The CDR3 is 14 residues long. V lost 6 bases, J lost 1 base, and 5 bases stayed unmatched. Germline V gene lookup returns CDR1 LNHDA and CDR2 SQIVND (reference sequence). The CDR3 DNA reads as TGTGCCAGTAGCATCTACAGGGGGAACACTGAAGCTTTCTTT. It is translated as CASSIYRGNTEAFF.

The CDR3 here is CASREPPGQGYEQYF. CDR3 nucleotides: TGCGCCAGCCGAGAGCCTCCGGGACAGGGCTACGAGCAGTACTTC. The J gene is TRBJ2-7, the V gene TRBV5-1, with 9 bases that match TRBD1. CDR3 length: 15 amino acids. Germline V CDR1 and CDR2: SGHRS, YFSETQ. Germline trimming cut 7 bases from V and 3 bases from J; bases unmatched to any gene: 11.

The table lists this clonotype with a count of one. This chain uses TRBV5-3 with TRBJ2-1; 10 bases align to TRBD1. With the DNA end fitting TRBJ2-7 better, the J assignment may be wrong. TRBV5-3 is sorted into the ORF group, with uncertain function. The CDR3 consists of 19 residues. CDR3 DNA: TGTGCCAGAAGCGCGGAGACAGGGGGCGGTGGTAGCTCCTACAATGAGCAGTACTTC. Protein product: CARSAETGGGGSSYNEQYF.

Relative to its sample, this clonotype is large. V usage is TRBV6-1 and J usage is TRBJ1-2; 7 bases match TRBD1. The CDR3 spans 16 residues. CDR1 MNHNS and CDR2 SASEGT come from the germline V gene. The J segment lost 4 bases and the V segment lost 6 bases, leaving 14 bases of the junction unmatched. CDR3: CASRQREGATIYGYTF. The CDR3, as DNA: TGTGCCAGCAGACAACGGGAGGGGGCCACAATCTATGGCTACACCTTC.

The rearrangement uses TRBV6-1 and TRBJ1-2; D is possibly TRBD1 (6 bases). This CDR3 contains 15 residues. The germline V and J ends were trimmed by 8 bases and 6 bases, with 22 bases remaining between them. Looked up from germline, CDR1 is MNHNS and CDR2 is SASEGT. The CDR3 nucleotides read TGTGCCAGCGGAGAGATCACAGGGTGGGGAAATGGCTACACCTTC. Encoded protein: CASGEITGWGNGYTF.

The V and J genes are TRBV28 and TRBJ2-1, with D possibly TRBD2 on 6 matching bases. Germline loops: CDR1 MDHEN, CDR2 SYDVKM. V was clipped by 8 bases and J by 8 bases, with 13 bases between them. CDR3 length: 12 residues. The CDR3 spells CASGKPGDEQFF. The CDR3, as DNA: TGTGCCAGCGGAAAGCCGGGGGATGAGCAGTTCTTC.

The CDR3 region is CATQPGRGNTIYF. The CDR3 bases are TGTGCCACACAACCGGGCAGAGGAAACACCATATATTTT. The chain recombines TRBV6-1 with TRBJ1-3, with D unresolved. CDR3 length: 13 residues. V dropped 10 bases and J dropped 4 bases, with 14 bases sitting between them. CDR1 is MNHNS and CDR2 is SASEGT in the germline V gene.

This clonotype was observed a few times. The chain employs TRBV15 and TRBJ2-6, with D uncertain. The CDR3 runs 18 residues. Germline lookup yields CDR1 LNHNV and CDR2 YYDKDF (reference sequence). V lost 0 bases to trimming and J lost 0 bases, with 12 bases between them. The CDR3 here is CATSRDLGTSSGANVLTF. The CDR3 nucleotides read TGTGCCACCAGCAGAGATCTAGGCACCTCCTCTGGGGCCAACGTCCTGACTTTC. The complete variable domain, with remaining parts taken from reference TRBV15 and TRBJ2-6, reads DAMVIQNPRYQVTQFGKPVTLSCSQTLNHNVMYWYQQKSSQAPKLLFHYYDKDFNNEADTPDNFQSRRPNTSFCFLDIRSPGLGDTAMYLCATSRDLGTSSGANVLTFGAGSRLTVL.

The genes are TRBV28 and TRBJ1-2; D is possibly TRBD1 (6 bases). This CDR3 comprises 13 residues. Per germline, CDR1 MDHEN and CDR2 SYDVKM. Trimming cost V 5 bases and J 5 bases, with 12 bases left between them. The CDR3 reads CASSPDRSYGYTF. DNA for the CDR3: TGTGCCAGCAGTCCGGACAGATCATATGGCTACACCTTC.